These 29 T cell receptor beta chains were sequenced from one sample in a study of tumor-infiltrating lymphocytes in primary liver carcinoma. The authors made TCR beta cDNA from approximately 500 ng total RNA with a constant-region primer. Libraries for TCR beta were built through three nested multiplex PCR rounds, which together made up a slightly modified ARM-PCR procedure. Each of the first two PCR rounds ran approximately 9 cycles with TRBV1-TRBV30 forward and C-beta reverse primers. TCRdb passed the multiplex PCR reads through MiXCR, listing each CDR3 protein once. This sample has about 99,000 distinct CDR3 sequences; about three quarters occur once, and the top ten carry approximately 10%. It was from approximately 20-30 mg of unsorted bulk tissue that RNA and DNA were co-extracted. What was sequenced was liver tumor tissue from sampling region 5. Subset of the sample: tumor region T5, tumor centre. Every receptor here comes from an older woman with primary liver carcinoma and hepatitis B virus infection.

Note on this clonotype: The junction departs from the called germline gene at one end, perhaps through a read error. This chain uses TRBV29-1 with TRBJ1-2; D is uncertain. CDR3 length: 11 amino acids. CDR1 and CDR2 (germline): SQVTM, ANQGSEA. This CDR3 is CTVEQNYGYTF. The CDR3 DNA sequence: TGCACCGTTGAACAGAACTATGGCTATACCTTC.

This clonotype was counted a few times. This may come from a read error, since a much larger clone is one base off. The chain joins TRBV6-1 to TRBJ1-6; a weak D match, TRBD1 (6 bases). Germline values: CDR1 MNHNS, CDR2 SASEGT. The CDR3 length is 15 residues. The CDR3 DNA follows: TGTGCCAGCAATGAAGCCCGGGGGGCCGATTCACCCCTCCACTTT. It is translated as CASNEARGADSPLHF.

This clonotype was picked up many times. The rearrangement links TRBV7-9 to TRBJ2-7; no clear D. Per germline, CDR1 SEHNR and CDR2 FQNEAQ (reference sequence). The CDR3 extends over 13 amino acids. Trimming left V 2 bases short and J 5 bases short, with 10 bases between. CDR3 protein: CASSLSQPHEQYF. The CDR3 nucleotides read TGTGCCAGCAGCTTAAGCCAACCCCACGAGCAGTACTTC.

Notes on this clonotype: The CDR3 does not end in the conserved phenylalanine or tryptophan, so this is likely a read error. The J gene is TRBJ2-6, the V gene TRBV10-2; 13 bases are a match to TRBD2. Germline CDR1 reads WSHSY; CDR2 reads SAAADI. The CDR3 length is 17 residues. The ends lost 10 bases at V and 0 bases at J; junction bases unmatched: 6. As DNA, the CDR3 is TGCGCCACTGAGGGACTAGCGGGGTTCTCTGGGGCCAACGTCCTGACTCTA. Its translation is CATEGLAGFSGANVLTL.

Notes on this clonotype: Germline is not matched at one junction end, which may reflect a read error. This rearrangement joins TRBV4-1 to TRBJ2-2; 11 bases match TRBD2. Per the germline V gene, CDR1 is MGHRA and CDR2 is YSYEKL. The CDR3 totals 17 residues. CDR3 residues: CACSRETSGGGKGELFF. The CDR3 DNA follows: TGCGCCTGCAGCCGGGAAACTAGCGGGGGAGGGAAGGGGGAGCTGTTTTTT.

This clonotype showed up many times. The chain recombines TRBV11-2 with TRBJ2-7, with 12 bases fitting TRBD1. The germline V gene has CDR1 SGHAT and CDR2 FQNNGV. The CDR3 has 17 residues. V was pared by 3 bases and J by 4 bases, with 10 bases of the junction left unmatched. The CDR3 reads CASSFQPGQGARYEQYF. CDR3 nucleotide sequence: TGTGCCAGCAGCTTCCAACCGGGACAGGGGGCGCGATACGAGCAGTACTTC.

This sequence joins TRBV2 and TRBJ2-6, with TRBD1 matching 12 bases. Germline trimming cut 0 bases from V and 3 bases from J; bases unmatched to any gene: 12. This CDR3 is 21 amino acids long. CDR1 is SNHLY, CDR2 FYNNEI, per germline. CDR3: CASSEARDRGLNVFGANVLTF. CDR3 coding DNA: TGTGCCAGCAGTGAAGCCCGGGACAGGGGGCTGAATGTATTTGGGGCCAACGTCCTGACTTTC.

V gene TRBV5-6 combines with J gene TRBJ2-6, with TRBD2 matching over 8 bases. Germline V gene sequence: CDR1 SGHDT, CDR2 YYEEEE. The CDR3 sequence is 20 residues long. V was clipped by 6 bases and J by 1 base; unmatched bases: 18. CDR3 loop: CASNSTPGLGKTSGANVLTF. CDR3 in DNA: TGTGCCAGCAACTCTACACCGGGACTAGGAAAAACTTCTGGGGCCAACGTCCTGACTTTC.

V usage is TRBV5-1 and J usage is TRBJ2-2, with D possibly being TRBD2 (5 bases). The CDR3 spans 13 residues. Germline V gene sequence: CDR1 SGHRS, CDR2 YFSETQ. Trimming shortened V by 7 bases and J by 1 base, and 8 bases separated the two germline ends. The CDR3 protein is CASCSENTGELFF. Written as DNA, the CDR3 is TGCGCCAGCTGTAGCGAGAACACCGGGGAGCTGTTTTTT.

Comments on this clonotype: Relative to the germline gene, one junction end is altered; a read error may explain this. The rearrangement joins TRBV11-1 to TRBJ2-7, with D perhaps assigned TRBD1 or TRBD2 (6 bases each). The CDR3 is 14 amino acids. CDR1 and CDR2 from the germline V gene are SGHAT and FQDESV (reference sequence). CDR3 residues: CARSLRGASYEQYF. In DNA, the CDR3 is TGTGCCAGAAGCTTAAGGGGGGCCTCTTACGAGCAGTACTTC.

Concerning this clonotype itself: An end of the junction differs from the germline gene, which may be a read error. The chain recombines TRBV11-2 with TRBJ2-1; D is undetermined. CDR3 length: 15 residues. Per the germline V gene, CDR1 is SGHAT and CDR2 is FQNNGV. CDR3 sequence reads: CASSHQLGSYNEQFF. The CDR3 region has the DNA TGTGCTAGCAGCCACCAGCTGGGCTCCTACAATGAGCAGTTCTTC.

This chain links TRBV29-1 with TRBJ1-3; TRBD1 is a possible D gene (5 bases). V lost 4 bases and J lost 4, with 11 bases in between. Germline CDR1 reads SQVTM; CDR2 reads ANQGSEA. The CDR3 totals 13 residues. The DNA for the CDR3 is TGCAGCGTTGGCGTCGGGGGAGGAAACACCATATATTTT. Protein: CSVGVGGGNTIYF. Combining the CDR3 with reference TRBV29-1 and TRBJ1-3 gives the whole variable domain SAVISQKPSRDICQRGTSLTIQCQVDSQVTMMFWYRQQPGQSLTLIATANQGSEATYESGFVIDKFPISRPNLTFSTLTVSNMSPEDSSIYLCSVGVGGGNTIYFGEGSWLTVV.

V gene TRBV29-1 combines with J gene TRBJ1-1; 7 bases are shared with TRBD1. Germline V gene lookup returns CDR1 SQVTM and CDR2 ANQGSEA. V lost 3 bases and J lost 3; bases outside the gene matches: 4. This CDR3 region has 13 residues. The CDR3 sequence: CSVETGRDTEAFF. The CDR3 DNA sequence: TGCAGCGTTGAGACAGGGAGGGACACTGAAGCTTTCTTT.

For this clonotype: Given the absence of the conserved phenylalanine or tryptophan at the CDR3 end, a read error is likely. The DNA is left out, because the CDR3 cannot be placed on it with certainty; the CDR3 is given as TCRdb lists it. This CDR3 reads CASSHRLAGGPRTGELFL. This sequence joins TRBV4-2 and TRBJ2-2; the table's TRBD2 call for D was not verified on the DNA. With termini counted, the CDR3 has 18 amino acids. Per germline, CDR1 LGHNA and CDR2 YNFKEQ.

Comments on this clonotype: Germline is not matched at one junction end, which may reflect a read error. The chain couples TRBV6-1 to TRBJ1-2; no definite D call. This CDR3 spans 15 amino acids. The germline gives CDR1 MNHNS, CDR2 SASEGT. CDR3 sequence: CASCDPADGSYGYTF. The DNA of the CDR3 is TGTGCCAGCTGTGACCCTGCCGACGGAAGCTATGGCTACACCTTC.

Regarding this clonotype: One base away lies a much larger clone, so this may be a sequencing read error. The rearrangement uses TRBV7-9 and TRBJ2-3; maybe TRBD2 (5 bases). The CDR3 length is 17 residues. V lost 2 bases to trimming and J lost 2 bases, with 17 bases between them. Germline V gene sequence: CDR1 SEHNR, CDR2 FQNEAQ (reference sequence). CDR3 protein: CASSLFLSVPPTDTQYF. The CDR3 region has the DNA TGTGCCAGCAGCTTATTCCTTAGCGTCCCCCCCACAGATACGCAGTATTTT.

This clonotype was seen repeatedly, ten times or more. The chain joins TRBV10-3 to TRBJ1-2, with 8 bases identical to TRBD1. Germline V gives CDR1 ENHRY, CDR2 SYGVKD. The V gene end was trimmed by 0 bases and the J gene end by 0 bases; junction bases not matched to a gene: 9. The CDR3 loop spans 18 amino acids. The CDR3 DNA sequence: TGTGCCATCAGTGAGTCGCAGGGACAGGCCCGCTCTAACTATGGCTACACCTTC. This gives the protein CAISESQGQARSNYGYTF.

Notes on this clonotype: One end of the junction varies from germline; a read error may be responsible. The chain links TRBV7-9 to TRBJ2-1; D uncertain. The CDR3 spans 13 residues. Germline V lookup: CDR1 SEHNR, CDR2 FQNEAQ (reference sequence). For the CDR3, the DNA is TGTGCCAGCACGGATAGGCGCTACAATAAGCAGTTCTTC. As protein: CASTDRRYNKQFF.

This clonotype appeared once. The J gene is TRBJ2-7, the V gene TRBV4-2, with TRBD1 as a possible D gene (5 bases). V was pared by 7 bases and J by 1 base, with 20 bases between. CDR1 is LGHNA and CDR2 is YNFKEQ in the germline V gene. The CDR3 runs to 16 residues. CDR3 bases: TGTGCCAGCAACCAGGCCCTGGTACAGGCTTCCTACGAGCAGTACTTC. Translation gives CASNQALVQASYEQYF.

On this clonotype: This may come from a read error, since a much larger clone is one base off. This rearrangement joins TRBV5-1 to TRBJ2-5; no definite D call. The CDR3 extends over 14 amino acids. Per germline, CDR1 SGHRS and CDR2 YFSETQ. CDR3 residues: CASSDALGQESQYF. CDR3 coding DNA: TGCGCCAGCAGCGACGCGCTAGGTCAAGAGAGCCAGTACTTC.

With regard to this clonotype: At one end, the junction sequence differs from germline, possibly due to a read error. For the CDR3, the DNA is TGTGGCAGCACTTACGACCCCCCTTCGGGAGTCAATGAGCAGCTCTTC. Amino acid sequence: CGSTYDPPSGVNEQLF. V usage is TRBV6-1 and J usage is TRBJ2-1; perhaps TRBD2 as D (6 bases). Looked up from germline, CDR1 is MNHNS and CDR2 is SASEGT. The CDR3 has 16 amino acids.

This clonotype has just a few counts. This clone may be a read error of a much larger clone one base away. The gene calls are TRBV6-1 and TRBJ2-1; no reliable D call. CDR1 is MNHNS, CDR2 SASEGT, per germline. The CDR3 consists of 10 residues. CDR3 sequence (DNA): TGTGCCAGCATGTACAGTGAGCAGTTCTTC. Protein sequence: CASMYSEQFF.

In its sample, this clonotype was seen a few times. This chain joins TRBV28 and TRBJ2-5; 8 nucleotides agree with TRBD1. Germline values: CDR1 MDHEN, CDR2 SYDVKM. The junction had 8 bases not matched to a gene; V was cut back by 2 bases and J by 6 bases. This CDR3 is built from 15 residues. The CDR3 loop is CASSLRQGAGKTQYF. The CDR3 region has the DNA TGTGCCAGCAGTTTAAGGCAGGGGGCAGGAAAGACCCAGTACTTC.

To note about this clonotype: This CDR3 is missing its conserved last phenylalanine or tryptophan, likely due to a read error. J is TRBJ1-1 and V is TRBV11-2, with a possible D match to TRBD1 (5 bases). The V gene's germline CDR1 is SGHAT and CDR2 FQNNGV. This CDR3 comprises 15 residues. The CDR3 spells CASSLEWGTSTEAFY. CDR3 sequence (DNA): TGTGCAAGCAGTTTAGAGTGGGGGACCTCCACTGAAGCTTTCTAT.

On this clonotype: Given the absence of the conserved phenylalanine or tryptophan at the CDR3 end, a read error is likely. The genes are TRBV11-2 and TRBJ1-4; D call uncertain. This CDR3 has 15 residues. Germline V CDR1 and CDR2: SGHAT, FQNNGV. CDR3 in DNA: TGTGCCAGCAGCTTAGGGCTCCCGTCTAATGAAAAGCTGTTTCTT. It encodes CASSLGLPSNEKLFL.

J is TRBJ2-1 and V is TRBV20-1, with D perhaps TRBD2 (6 bases). CDR1 is DFQATT and CDR2 is SNEGSKA in the germline V gene (reference sequence). This CDR3 is 14 amino acids long. Deletions cut 2 bases from V and 5 bases from J, with 13 bases between. Here the CDR3 DNA reads TGCAGTGCTAGACACGGGAGAGGGGACAATGAGCAGTTCTTC. The encoded protein is CSARHGRGDNEQFF.

Details on this clonotype: The CDR3 end shows no conserved phenylalanine or tryptophan, and so a read error is likely. The V and J genes are TRBV11-2 and TRBJ1-4; tentatively, D is TRBD1 (5 bases). The CDR3 is 15 residues long. Germline CDR1 SGHAT, CDR2 FQNNGV. V lost 4 bases and J lost 8, with 17 bases in between. The DNA for the CDR3 is TGTGCCAGCAGCTGGGGGAACAGGAGGACGGAAAAACTGTTTTTG. It codes for CASSWGNRRTEKLFL.

With regard to this clonotype: A much larger clone sits a single nucleotide away, making a read error possible. The V gene is TRBV18, the J gene TRBJ2-1; 8 bases align to TRBD2. The germline CDR1 and CDR2 sequences are KGHSH and LQKENI. CDR3 length: 15 residues. Here the CDR3 DNA reads TGTGCCAACTCACCACCAAGCGGGAGTCGGAATGAGCAGTTCTTC. It specifies CANSPPSGSRNEQFF.

On this clonotype: A read error may produce the germline difference seen at one junction end. The genes are TRBV12-3 or TRBV12-4 and TRBJ1-1; no reliable D call. CDR3 length: 15 amino acids. The CDR3: CANSLWTGMNTEAFF. CDR3 coding DNA: TGTGCCAACAGTCTCTGGACGGGAATGAATACTGAAGCTTTCTTT.